One and the same sample provided the 8 T cell receptor beta chains below, sequenced in a study of beta chain features in type 1 diabetes. Their cognate antigens are unknown. cDNA synthesis used the whole RNA isolate, giving expressed TCRB sequences. Generated by immunoSEQ multiplex PCR, the TCRdb table keeps only in-frame clones and is missing some. Counted here are roughly 230,000 clones, roughly 11% occurring once; the ten biggest clones make up around 0.017%. Study findings and constraints: People with Type 1 diabetes carried modestly yet significantly shorter TCRB CDR3s in all four CD4+ subsets.

The specimen sequenced was naive CD4+ T cells from blood. These receptors all stem from a man aged 25-45 years with type 1 diabetes.

This clone occurred a few times. The chain carries TRBV19 and TRBJ1-1; no reliable D call. In germline, CDR1 is LNHDA, CDR2 SQIVND (reference sequence). Trimming took 4 bases from V and 6 from J, leaving 12 bases between them. The CDR3 is 13 residues long. CDR3 loop: CASSRGGRPEAFF. The DNA of the CDR3 is TGTGCCAGTAGTAGAGGAGGGAGGCCTGAAGCTTTCTTT.

This clone was picked up a small number of times. J is TRBJ1-4 and V is TRBV5-1; D gene uncertain. V lost 5 bases, J lost 4 bases, and 12 bases lay in between. CDR3 length equals 14 residues. Germline V gives CDR1 SGHRS, CDR2 YFSETQ. CDR3 nucleotides: TGCGCCAGCAGATTCGATGTAGTTAATGAAAAACTGTTTTTT. It yields the protein CASRFDVVNEKLFF.

Worth noting for this clone: A read error may produce the germline difference seen at one junction end. The chain is built from TRBV7-3 and TRBJ2-7; perhaps TRBD2 as D (6 bases). CDR1 and CDR2 from the germline V gene are SGHTA and FQGTGA. The CDR3 length is 15 residues. As DNA, the CDR3 is TGTGCCAGCAGCCTAACCCGGGGGATGATCGACGAGCAGTACTTC. Its translation is CASSLTRGMIDEQYF. The full variable domain, its missing parts supplied by reference TRBV7-3 and TRBJ2-7, is GAGVSQTPSNKVTEKGKYVELRCDPISGHTALYWYRQSLGQGPEFLIYFQGTGAADDSGLPNDRFFAVRPEGSVSTLKIQRTERGDSAVYLCASSLTRGMIDEQYFGPGTRLTVT.

This clone came up a few times. This chain connects TRBV27 to TRBJ2-7; TRBD1 agrees at 9 bases. V was clipped by 5 bases and J by 6 bases; unmatched bases: 11. The CDR3 covers 15 residues. Germline V gene sequence: CDR1 MNHEY, CDR2 SMNVEV (reference sequence). The CDR3 bases are TGTGCCAGCAGTGCATCCGGGACAGGGCGTCTCGAGCAGTACTTC. Translation gives CASSASGTGRLEQYF.

This chain joins TRBV5-1 and TRBJ2-1; TRBD2 aligns across 10 bases. Germline-derived CDR1 and CDR2 are SGHRS and YFSETQ. There are 15 residues in the CDR3. Losses at the gene ends were 4 bases for V and 7 bases for J; bases not matched to a gene: 8. CDR3 in DNA: TGCGCCAGCAGCCCGGGGGTAGCGGGGGGAAATGAGCAGTTCTTC. Translated: CASSPGVAGGNEQFF.

This clone was seen more than once but under ten times. CDR3 loop: CASSPGGRRYEQYF. The CDR3 DNA reads as TGTGCCAGCAGCCCCGGGGGGAGGCGCTACGAGCAGTACTTC. The chain uses TRBV11-1 and TRBJ2-7, with 7 bases fitting TRBD2. CDR1 SGHAT and CDR2 FQDESV come from the germline V gene (reference sequence). Unmatched junction bases numbered 7, after V lost 5 bases and J lost 3 bases. The CDR3 has 14 amino acids.

The sample holds a few counts of this clone. This chain links TRBV9 with TRBJ1-2, with TRBD1 identical over 7 bases. This CDR3 has 13 amino acids. CDR1 SGDLS and CDR2 YYNGEE come from the germline V gene. V was pared by 4 bases and J by 1 base, with 1 base of the junction left unmatched. CDR3 coding DNA: TGTGCCAGCAGCCGGGACAGTAACTATGGCTACACCTTC. Translating it yields CASSRDSNYGYTF.

About this clone itself: The germline gene is not matched at one end of the junction; a read error may be the cause. The genes are TRBV5-4 and TRBJ2-1, with TRBD2 matching 7 bases. This CDR3 spans 13 amino acids. Germline V gene sequence: CDR1 SGHNT, CDR2 YYREEE (reference sequence). The CDR3 loop reads CASSSLLRSGALF. The CDR3, as DNA: TGTGCCAGCAGCTCCCTTTTGAGAAGCGGGGCACTCTTC. Full variable domain (remainder filled in from reference TRBV5-4 and TRBJ2-1): ETGVTQSPTHLIKTRGQQVTLRCSSQSGHNTVSWYQQALGQGPQFIFQYYREEENGRGNFPPRFSGLQFPNYSSELNVNALELDDSALYLCASSSLLRSGALFGPGTRLTVL.